These 24 T cell receptor beta chains originate from one sample sequenced in a study of T cell changes during pregnancy in multiple sclerosis. Assay used: immunoSEQ multiplex PCR; TCRdb lists only in-frame clones, some missing. The sample lists more than 55,000 clones; about 89% were seen once. Specimen: peripheral blood, collected after pregnancy. The receptors originated from a female donor with multiple sclerosis, enrolled in a pregnancy study.

This clone was recorded once. V usage is TRBV5-1 and J usage is TRBJ1-4, with 8 bases identical to TRBD1. CDR3 size: 15 residues. The V segment lost 4 bases and the J segment 6 bases; nucleotides outside the gene matches: 8. Germline V gene data show CDR1 as SGHRS and CDR2 as YFSETQ. CDR3 sequence: CASSVQQGEYEKLFF. The DNA of the CDR3 is TGCGCCAGCAGCGTACAACAGGGGGAATATGAAAAACTGTTTTTT.

This sequence joins TRBV18 and TRBJ2-6, with 8 bases that match TRBD2. Germline CDR1 KGHSH, CDR2 LQKENI. The CDR3 is 18 residues long. The J segment lost 0 bases and the V segment lost 2 bases, leaving 6 bases of the junction unmatched. This CDR3 is CASSPGSGGRSGANVLTF. The CDR3 nucleotides read TGTGCCAGCTCACCAGGGAGCGGGGGCCGCTCTGGGGCCAACGTCCTGACTTTC.

The chain couples TRBV11-2 to TRBJ1-6; TRBD1 might be the D (5 bases). The CDR3 spans 14 residues. V dropped 8 bases and J dropped 5 bases, with 13 bases sitting between them. Germline CDR1 is SGHAT and CDR2 is FQNNGV. CDR3 in amino acids: CASGQTANNSPLHF. CDR3 nucleotide sequence: TGTGCCAGCGGCCAGACAGCCAATAATTCACCCCTCCACTTT.

This clone was detected only once. The chain is built from TRBV19 and TRBJ2-3; TRBD1 agrees at 11 bases. Germline CDR1 reads LNHDA; CDR2 reads SQIVND (reference sequence). The CDR3 is 14 amino acids. V gave up 6 bases and J gave up 6 bases; unmatched junction bases: 5. The CDR3 protein is CASRGTGGGDTQYF. CDR3 nucleotides: TGTGCCAGTAGAGGGACAGGGGGAGGGGATACGCAGTATTTT.

The chain couples TRBV7-9 to TRBJ1-6; D unresolved. In germline, CDR1 is SEHNR, CDR2 FQNEAQ (reference sequence). The germline V and J ends were trimmed by 5 bases and 2 bases, with 4 bases remaining between them. The CDR3 sequence is 13 residues long. The CDR3: CASSAAYNSPLHF. The DNA for the CDR3 is TGTGCCAGCAGCGCAGCCTATAATTCACCCCTCCACTTT.

The CDR3 nucleotides are TGTGCCAGCAGCTCCGCCGGGACAGGGTCCTACGAGCAGTACTTC. It codes for CASSSAGTGSYEQYF. The J gene is TRBJ2-7, the V gene TRBV7-2, with TRBD1 identical over 9 bases. CDR3 length: 15 residues. The germline V gene encodes CDR1 SGHTA and CDR2 FQGNSA. Trimming cost V 4 bases and J 1 base; bases outside gene matches: 5.

The chain uses TRBV7-2 and TRBJ1-2, with 7 positions matching TRBD1. The trim removed 5 bases at V and 7 bases at J, leaving 13 bases unmatched. This CDR3 region has 15 residues. Germline CDR1 and CDR2: SGHTA and FQGNSA. CDR3 sequence reads: CASSARGRGRGGYTF. As DNA, the CDR3 is TGTGCCAGCAGCGCCCGTGGTAGGGGGCGAGGTGGCTACACCTTC.

This chain uses TRBV7-8 with TRBJ1-2; D is possibly TRBD1 (5 bases). The CDR3 has 17 residues. V lost 1 base and J lost 5, with 20 bases in between. Germline-derived CDR1 and CDR2 are SGHVS and FQNEAQ. CDR3 amino acids: CASSLVPSGRVKYGYTF. In DNA, the CDR3 is TGTGCCAGCAGCTTAGTCCCTTCTGGCAGGGTGAAATATGGCTACACCTTC. The whole variable domain, filled in from reference TRBV7-8 and TRBJ1-2, reads GAGVSQSPRYKVAKRGQDVALRCDPISGHVSLFWYQQALGQGPEFLTYFQNEAQLDKSGLPSDRFFAERPEGSVSTLKIQRTQQEDSAVYLCASSLVPSGRVKYGYTFGSGTRLTVV.

The chain joins TRBV7-9 to TRBJ2-5, with TRBD2 as a possible D gene (6 bases). V was pared by 1 base and J by 3 bases, with 12 bases between. This CDR3 spans 15 amino acids. The germline V gene has CDR1 SEHNR and CDR2 FQNEAQ (reference sequence). The CDR3 nucleotides are TGTGCCAGCAGCTTAGTGGGGTGGGGGGAAGAGACCCAGTACTTC. Protein product: CASSLVGWGEETQYF.

V is TRBV28 and J is TRBJ2-5; D gene uncertain. Trimming stripped 6 bases from V and 0 bases from J, with 5 bases between. The germline CDR1 and CDR2 sequences are MDHEN and SYDVKM. The CDR3 spans 12 residues. CDR3 amino acids: CASSHHQETQYF. CDR3 in DNA: TGTGCCAGCAGCCATCACCAAGAGACCCAGTACTTC.

This clone was counted once. One end of the junction varies from germline; a read error may be responsible. This specimen includes other DNA sequences encoding the same CDR3. The chain joins TRBV6-5 to TRBJ1-1, with D tentatively TRBD1 (5 bases). Germline-derived CDR1 and CDR2 are MNHEY and SVGAGI. The CDR3 is made up of 12 amino acids. This CDR3 reads CASSPGGTEAFF. CDR3 DNA: TGTGCCAGCAGTCCTGGCGGGACGGAAGCCTTCTTT.

CDR3 in DNA: TGTGCCAGCAGCTTGGGAGAGGTGGTTTCAACAGATACGCAGTATTTT. This encodes CASSLGEVVSTDTQYF. The chain employs TRBV5-4 and TRBJ2-3; D call uncertain. CDR3 length: 16 amino acids. The V end lost 0 bases, the J end lost 3 bases, and 14 bases lay between the germline ends. The V gene's germline CDR1 is SGHNT and CDR2 YYREEE (reference sequence).

V and J are TRBV15 and TRBJ2-2; 9 bases fit TRBD1. The CDR3 sequence is 16 residues long. Unmatched junction bases numbered 7, after V lost 0 bases and J lost 8 bases. Per germline, CDR1 LNHNV and CDR2 YYDKDF (reference sequence). Here the CDR3 DNA reads TGTGCCACCAGCAGAGATTGGGACAGGGTATCTGGGGAGCTGTTTTTT. Residues: CATSRDWDRVSGELFF.

This clone was observed a single time. The rearrangement joins TRBV7-8 to TRBJ1-1, with D possibly TRBD1 on 5 matching bases. This CDR3 region has 15 residues. Between the trimmed V and J ends, which lost 1 base and 9 bases, there was a span of 18 bases. Germline CDR1 SGHVS, CDR2 FQNEAQ. Here the CDR3 DNA reads TGTGCCAGCAGCTTAGAGGTGGGGGGTCGACAGAAAGCTTTCTTT. Encoded protein: CASSLEVGGRQKAFF.

The chain has TRBV5-1 and TRBJ2-7, with 12 bases fitting TRBD2. The CDR3 is 17 amino acids. V lost 4 bases, J lost 0 bases, and 8 bases stayed unmatched. Germline CDR1 is SGHRS and CDR2 is YFSETQ. DNA of the CDR3: TGCGCCAGCAGCCCAGGGACTAGCGGGCGAAACTCCTACGAGCAGTACTTC. Translation: CASSPGTSGRNSYEQYF.

V gene TRBV4-3 combines with J gene TRBJ2-3, with a possible D match to TRBD2 (6 bases). Germline V lookup: CDR1 LGHNA, CDR2 YSLEER. This CDR3 spans 16 amino acids. The V and J ends lost 0 bases and 0 bases respectively, with 10 bases between them. Here the CDR3 reads CASSQDLGGSTDTQYF. CDR3 nucleotide sequence: TGCGCCAGCAGCCAAGATCTTGGGGGGAGCACAGATACGCAGTATTTT.

The J gene is TRBJ2-1, the V gene TRBV28; D is possibly TRBD2 (5 bases). Germline CDR1 and CDR2: MDHEN and SYDVKM. The CDR3 has 18 amino acids. V was clipped by 8 bases and J by 0 bases, with 23 bases between them. CDR3 sequence reads: CASSFDPHSVSSYNEQFF. The CDR3 DNA reads TGTGCCAGCTCGTTCGACCCCCATAGCGTCAGCTCCTACAATGAGCAGTTCTTC.

This clone was recorded once. The chain links TRBV5-6 to TRBJ1-2, with D unresolved. This CDR3 is built from 16 residues. Looked up from germline, CDR1 is SGHDT and CDR2 is YYEEEE. V lost 2 bases to trimming and J lost 1 base, with 15 bases between them. The CDR3 DNA is TGTGCCAGCAGCTTCGAACTTGAAGAGCATAACTATGGCTACACCTTC. Amino acids: CASSFELEEHNYGYTF.

This clone was counted once. This sequence joins TRBV6-1 and TRBJ2-3; 10 bases are a match to TRBD1. V dropped 2 bases and J dropped 1; count of bases not matched to a gene: 3. Germline CDR1 is MNHNS and CDR2 is SASEGT. The CDR3 covers 16 residues. This CDR3 is CASSERGTGGTDTQYF. For the CDR3, the DNA is TGTGCCAGCAGTGAACGGGGGACAGGGGGCACAGATACGCAGTATTTT.

The chain employs TRBV4-2 and TRBJ1-5, with D tentatively TRBD1 (6 bases). Germline V gives CDR1 LGHNA, CDR2 YNFKEQ. V was shortened by 4 bases and J by 1 base, with 14 bases between the two germline ends. The CDR3 totals 16 residues. The CDR3 bases are TGTGCCAGCAGCCCTGCACAGGGAAAAAGCAATCAGCCCCAGCATTTT. Encoded protein: CASSPAQGKSNQPQHF.

This rearrangement joins TRBV5-8 to TRBJ2-1; D is uncertain. V lost 0 bases and J lost 4, with 5 bases in between. The CDR3 covers 13 residues. CDR1 and CDR2 from the germline V gene are SGHTS and YDEGEE. Here the CDR3 DNA reads TGTGCCAGCAGCTTGGGGCAGTACAATGAGCAGTTCTTC. It translates to CASSLGQYNEQFF.

This clone has only a few counts. The same CDR3 can be traced to other DNA sequences in this sample. The gene calls are TRBV19 and TRBJ1-1; D unresolved. V gave up 3 bases and J gave up 3 bases, with 11 bases separating them. The CDR3 has 14 amino acids. Germline V CDR1 and CDR2: LNHDA, SQIVND (reference sequence). CDR3 in DNA: TGTGCCAGTAGTATTATCGACCGGGACACTGAAGCTTTCTTT. Amino acids: CASSIIDRDTEAFF.

This rearrangement joins TRBV11-2 to TRBJ2-5; TRBD2 aligns across 11 bases. Germline values: CDR1 SGHAT, CDR2 FQNNGV. The CDR3 sequence is 15 residues long. Trimming removed 3 bases from V and 7 bases from J; junction bases left unmatched: 7. The CDR3 DNA reads TGTGCCAGCAGCTTCGGACTAGCGGGTATAGGGACCCAGTACTTC. It specifies CASSFGLAGIGTQYF.

The chain carries TRBV5-6 and TRBJ2-5; TRBD2 might be the D (5 bases). CDR3 length: 16 residues. Trimming shortened V by 4 bases and J by 1 base, and 17 bases separated the two germline ends. Germline CDR1 is SGHDT and CDR2 is YYEEEE. The CDR3 loop reads CASSVLSGWSQETQYF. In DNA, the CDR3 is TGTGCCAGCAGCGTTCTCTCGGGGTGGTCCCAAGAGACCCAGTACTTC.